The 21 T cell receptor beta chains presented below share a single source sample, sequenced in a study of monozygotic twins with inflammatory bowel disease. TCRdb reprocessed the 5' RACE reads and keeps a single row for each CDR3 protein, giving no DNA. This sample's table has a few hundred thousand distinct CDR3 sequences. Source material: blood. These TCRs come from a human donor with ulcerative colitis or Crohn's disease, or a healthy co-twin of an affected twin (not recorded which).

The chain joins TRBV20-1 to TRBJ2-6; no DNA is available, so the TRBD2 call from TCRdb remains unchecked. Germline-derived CDR1 and CDR2 are DFQATT and SNEGSKA (reference sequence). The length of the CDR3 is 15 residues. The CDR3 here is CSAAEGTTGANVLTF.

V and J are TRBV19 and TRBJ1-5. The V gene's germline CDR1 is LNHDA and CDR2 SQIVND (reference sequence). CDR3 length equals 15 residues. CDR3 in amino acids: CASSSILAGNQPQHF.

The rearrangement joins TRBV5-1 to TRBJ1-1; the D call from TCRdb, TRBD1, cannot be confirmed without DNA. CDR3 length: 16 residues. Germline CDR1 is SGHRS and CDR2 is YFSETQ. CDR3 residues: CASSLESGAMNTEAFF.

The genes are TRBV27 and TRBJ2-1; TCRdb gives TRBD2 as the D gene, but with no DNA this cannot be confirmed. Germline CDR1 reads MNHEY; CDR2 reads SMNVEV (reference sequence). This CDR3 has 16 residues. The CDR3 sequence: CASIGPSGRVYNEQFF.

The CDR3 sequence: CASSFARGRGGYTF. The chain has TRBV7-9 and TRBJ1-2; the D call from TCRdb, TRBD1, cannot be confirmed without DNA. CDR3 length: 14 amino acids. Germline V gene data show CDR1 as SEHNR and CDR2 as FQNEAQ (reference sequence).

The rearrangement links TRBV28 to TRBJ2-2; the D call of TRBD1 rests on TCRdb alone, since no DNA is present to check it. Germline assignment: CDR1 MDHEN and CDR2 SYDVKM. The CDR3 runs to 17 residues. CDR3 in amino acids: CASIPPPGRGNTGELFF.

This sequence joins TRBV11-3 and TRBJ2-1; without DNA, the TCRdb call of TRBD1 cannot be checked. This CDR3 has 13 residues. Germline V lookup: CDR1 SGHNT, CDR2 YENEEA. CDR3 in amino acids: CASRSSGNNEQFF.

The chain is built from TRBV28 and TRBJ1-5. Germline CDR1 reads MDHEN; CDR2 reads SYDVKM. This CDR3 is 12 amino acids long. The CDR3: CASNGVYQPQHF.

The chain carries TRBV6-1 and TRBJ2-1; lacking DNA, the TRBD1 call made by TCRdb goes unchecked. Germline CDR1 reads MNHNS; CDR2 reads SASEGT. This CDR3 has 14 amino acids. CDR3 protein: CASSPGTAYNEQFF.

The CDR3 reads CASSRWGGGQPQHF. This chain connects TRBV7-2 to TRBJ1-5; TCRdb gives TRBD1 as the D gene, but with no DNA this cannot be confirmed. Germline V gene data show CDR1 as SGHTA and CDR2 as FQGNSA. This CDR3 region has 14 residues.

The chain uses TRBV7-9 and TRBJ2-2; TCRdb's D call of TRBD2 is untestable without DNA. The CDR3 loop spans 17 amino acids. Germline V gene lookup returns CDR1 SEHNR and CDR2 FQNEAQ (reference sequence). The CDR3: CASSSPGLAGAVGELFF.

The chain links TRBV5-4 to TRBJ2-2; the TCRdb call, TRBD2, lacks DNA for checking. Germline lookup yields CDR1 SGHNT and CDR2 YYREEE (reference sequence). CDR3 length: 16 amino acids. Here the CDR3 reads CASSSDSRPLTGELFF.

V is TRBV20-1 and J is TRBJ1-3; TCRdb reports TRBD1, a call that lacks DNA to check it against. Per the germline V gene, CDR1 is DFQATT and CDR2 is SNEGSKA (reference sequence). The CDR3 is made up of 16 amino acids. CDR3 sequence reads: CSARTPIGGAGNTIYF.

V usage is TRBV5-1 and J usage is TRBJ2-1. Looked up from germline, CDR1 is SGHRS and CDR2 is YFSETQ. The CDR3 spans 16 residues. CDR3: CASSLASQNSYNEQFF.

The genes are TRBV14 and TRBJ2-7; as DNA is missing, the TRBD2 call by TCRdb cannot be tested. The CDR3 consists of 15 residues. Germline V gene sequence: CDR1 SGHDN, CDR2 FVKESK. The CDR3 loop is CASSPTGSGIGEQYF. The whole variable domain, remainder taken from reference TRBV14 and TRBJ2-7, is EAGVTQFPSHSVIEKGQTVTLRCDPISGHDNLYWYRRVMGKEIKFLLHFVKESKQDESGMPNNRFLAERTGGTYSTLKVQPAELEDSGVYFCASSPTGSGIGEQYFGPGTRLTVT.

The chain links TRBV6-2 or TRBV6-3 to TRBJ1-5; the D gene TCRdb calls, TRBD1, cannot be checked with no DNA. CDR3 length: 15 residues. Germline CDR1 reads MNHEY; CDR2 reads SVGEGT. The CDR3 sequence: CASSRDRAGNQPQHF.

J is TRBJ2-5 and V is TRBV27; the TCRdb D gene call, TRBD2, has no DNA to confirm it. The length of the CDR3 is 15 residues. Germline-derived CDR1 and CDR2 are MNHEY and SMNVEV (reference sequence). The CDR3 here is CASRLVLASQETQYF.

The J gene is TRBJ1-2, the V gene TRBV30; TCRdb indicates TRBD1, and absent DNA this call remains unverified. Germline V gene data show CDR1 as GTSNPN and CDR2 as SVGIG (reference sequence). The CDR3 sequence is 15 residues long. The CDR3 loop reads CAWSLGLVGGVYYTF.

This CDR3 reads CSASYPPAYGYTF. The V gene is TRBV20-1, the J gene TRBJ1-2. Germline V gives CDR1 DFQATT, CDR2 SNEGSKA (reference sequence). The CDR3 length is 13 residues.

J is TRBJ2-1 and V is TRBV5-1; as DNA is missing, the TRBD2 call by TCRdb cannot be tested. In germline, CDR1 is SGHRS, CDR2 YFSETQ. The CDR3 is made up of 17 amino acids. CDR3: CASSSGLAGASYNEQFF.

The rearrangement uses TRBV2 and TRBJ2-3. CDR1 and CDR2 from the germline V gene are SNHLY and FYNNEI. The CDR3 extends over 15 amino acids. Here the CDR3 reads CASSSARSGTDTQYF. The whole variable domain, filled in from reference TRBV2 and TRBJ2-3, reads EPEVTQTPSHQVTQMGQEVILRCVPISNHLYFYWYRQILGQKVEFLVSFYNNEISEKSEIFDDQFSVERPDGSNFTLKIRSTKLEDSAMYFCASSSARSGTDTQYFGPGTRLTVL.